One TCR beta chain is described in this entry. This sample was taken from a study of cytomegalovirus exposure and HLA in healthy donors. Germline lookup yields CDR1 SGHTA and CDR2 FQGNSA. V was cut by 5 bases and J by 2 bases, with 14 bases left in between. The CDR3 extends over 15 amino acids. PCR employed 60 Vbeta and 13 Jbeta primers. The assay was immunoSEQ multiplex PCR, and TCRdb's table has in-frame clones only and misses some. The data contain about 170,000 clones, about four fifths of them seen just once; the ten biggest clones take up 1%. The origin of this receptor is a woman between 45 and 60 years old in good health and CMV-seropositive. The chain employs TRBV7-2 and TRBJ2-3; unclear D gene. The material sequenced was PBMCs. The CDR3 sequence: CASSRTLLPTDTQYF. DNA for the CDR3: TGTGCCAGCAGCCGAACCCTATTACCCACAGATACGCAGTATTTT. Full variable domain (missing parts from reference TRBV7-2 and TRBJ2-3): GAGVSQSPSNKVTEKGKDVELRCDPISGHTALYWYRQSLGQGLEFLIYFQGNSAPDKSGLPSDRFSAERTGGSVSTLTIQRTQQEDSAVYLCASSRTLLPTDTQYFGPGTRLTVL.